This T cell receptor (beta chain) appears in the sequencing data of a study of shared clonotypes between healthy human individuals. Study findings and constraints: At large depth, rarefaction still showed sorted-subset sequencing to be incomplete. Naive CD4 clonotypes overlapped across several donors at around 4.8%. All-four-donor shared clonotypes had higher generation probabilities than non-shared clonotypes did.

V was cut by 7 bases and J by 4 bases, with 13 bases left in between. This CDR3 comprises 13 residues. Donors were Caucasian adults residing in Nashville, Tennessee, USA. Clones were sequenced by immunoSEQ multiplex PCR, and TCRdb holds only the in-frame ones, with some missing. The sample lists about 680,000 clones, less than 80% occurring once. This clone was recorded a few times. Its target is not known. The sample was memory CD4+ T cells sorted from blood. The subset denotes: CD45RA-negative fraction. The V and J genes are TRBV23-1 and TRBJ2-5, with D uncertain. TRBV23-1 is noted as an ORF with a role that remains uncertain. The TCR was taken from a woman aged 30 to 39 in good health. CDR3 bases: TGCGCCAGCACACCCAATAATCGAGAGACCCAGTACTTC. This codes for CASTPNNRETQYF.